Included here is one T cell receptor beta chain sequence, with context. This sample is drawn from a study of blood T cell repertoires in COVID-19. Study information: Samples of COVID-19 (acute and convalescent) were obtained from the United States, Italy and Spain. The analysed material was cDNA or gDNA that came from T cells, B-cell-depleted T cells, or PBMCs.

In the original processing: Reference gene primer amplification yielded estimated nucleated cell counts. The method was immunoSEQ multiplex PCR; TCRdb's version includes in-frame clones alone and lacks a portion of them. Clone size and the V and J calls come from that table; the DNA yielded D and trimming. The table lists about 120,000 clones, around nine tenths of them singletons. CDR3 size: 15 residues. The V and J ends lost 0 bases and 3 bases respectively, with 11 bases between them. The germline CDR1 and CDR2 sequences are LGHNT and FRNRAP. This receptor was taken from a woman in her forties or fifties with acute or convalescent COVID-19. The genes are TRBV12-5 and TRBJ1-2, with D possibly being TRBD1 (5 bases). The sequenced sample was peripheral blood. The CDR3: CASGLVPDTYYGYTF. The CDR3 DNA follows: TGTGCTAGTGGTTTGGTACCGGACACCTACTATGGCTACACCTTC.